The 32 T cell receptor beta chains given below trace back to one sample, sequenced in a study of T cell changes during pregnancy in multiple sclerosis. Libraries were prepared by immunoSEQ multiplex PCR; TCRdb keeps only in-frame clonotypes and omits some of them. The table includes 120,000 or so clones, approximately 93% detected once. The sample consisted of peripheral blood, taken before pregnancy. Receptors originate from a female donor with multiple sclerosis, enrolled in a pregnancy study.

The V call is TRBV29-1, the J call TRBJ2-2; maybe TRBD2 (5 bases). The CDR3 totals 14 residues. Germline loops: CDR1 SQVTM, CDR2 ANQGSEA. V was trimmed by 7 bases and J by 7 bases, leaving 19 bases between them. The CDR3 region is CSAQTYTADGELFF. CDR3 coding DNA: TGCAGCGCCCAGACCTATACAGCGGACGGGGAGCTGTTTTTT.

The chain carries TRBV10-1 and TRBJ2-2; 10 bases map to TRBD1. V lost 2 bases to trimming and J lost 4 bases; unmatched junction nucleotides: 1. The CDR3 is 15 amino acids. The germline CDR1 and CDR2 sequences are WNHNN and SYGVQD (reference sequence). DNA of the CDR3: TGCGCCAGCAGTGAGGGACAGGGGGTCACCGGGGAGCTGTTTTTT. Amino acid sequence: CASSEGQGVTGELFF.

The rearrangement uses TRBV18 and TRBJ1-1; a possible D gene is TRBD1 (6 bases). The CDR3 extends over 16 amino acids. V lost 3 bases to trimming and J lost 1 base, with 15 bases between them. Germline CDR1 and CDR2: KGHSH and LQKENI. The CDR3 reads CASSPNLLDRNTEAFF. Written as DNA, the CDR3 is TGTGCCAGCTCACCCAATCTCTTGGACAGGAACACTGAAGCTTTCTTT. The complete variable domain, with remaining parts taken from reference TRBV18 and TRBJ1-1, reads NAGVMQNPRHLVRRRGQEARLRCSPMKGHSHVYWYRQLPEEGLKFMVYLQKENIIDESGMPKERFSAEFPKEGPSILRIQQVVRGDSAAYFCASSPNLLDRNTEAFFGQGTRLTVV.

The chain uses TRBV27 and TRBJ2-5; TRBD1 is a possible D gene (7 bases). The CDR3 is made up of 15 amino acids. The germline V gene encodes CDR1 MNHEY and CDR2 SMNVEV (reference sequence). V lost 3 bases and J lost 2, with 13 bases in between. CDR3 sequence: CASSLEGARQETQYF. CDR3 sequence (DNA): TGTGCCAGCAGTTTGGAGGGGGCGAGACAAGAGACCCAGTACTTC.

The rearrangement uses TRBV7-6 and TRBJ1-1; D possibly corresponds to TRBD1 (5 bases). CDR1 is SGHVS, CDR2 FNYEAQ, per germline. Trimming cost V 5 bases and J 8 bases, with 12 bases left between them. The CDR3 is 12 amino acids. The chain's CDR3 is CASSPQGGEAFF. In nucleotides, the CDR3 is TGTGCCAGCAGCCCCCAGGGAGGGGAAGCTTTCTTT.

This clone was seen a single time. The chain employs TRBV7-9 and TRBJ1-4; D is ambiguous. The CDR3 is 15 residues long. Trimming pared 2 bases from V and 3 bases from J, leaving 10 bases between. Per germline, CDR1 SEHNR and CDR2 FQNEAQ (reference sequence). The CDR3 nucleotides read TGTGCCAGCAGCTTATGGGAGGCGTCTAATGAAAAACTGTTTTTT. Translated, it gives CASSLWEASNEKLFF.

This clone was observed once. The J gene is TRBJ2-3, the V gene TRBV10-3; TRBD2 aligns across 7 bases. Losses at the gene ends were 2 bases for V and 6 bases for J; bases not matched to a gene: 8. CDR3 length: 15 residues. The germline V gene encodes CDR1 ENHRY and CDR2 SYGVKD. The CDR3 spells CAISEVGGVGDTQYF. The DNA for the CDR3 is TGTGCCATCAGTGAGGTGGGAGGGGTAGGGGATACGCAGTATTTT.

The chain employs TRBV7-3 and TRBJ2-3; 8 bases are shared with TRBD2. This CDR3 has 15 amino acids. Germline CDR1 reads SGHTA; CDR2 reads FQGTGA. The V segment lost 3 bases and the J segment 2 bases; nucleotides outside the gene matches: 4. CDR3 protein: CASSFSGIFTDTQYF. The CDR3 DNA follows: TGTGCCAGCAGCTTTAGCGGGATCTTCACAGATACGCAGTATTTT.

This clone was seen a few times. CDR3 sequence reads: CAWRGSGTPHSPLHF. The CDR3 DNA is TGTGCCTGGAGGGGATCGGGAACGCCGCATTCACCCCTCCACTTT. V is TRBV30 and J is TRBJ1-6; D remains ambiguous. Germline CDR1 GTSNPN, CDR2 SVGIG (reference sequence). The ends were cut back, 3 bases at V and 8 bases at J, with 17 bases in the middle. The CDR3 is made up of 15 amino acids.

The chain is built from TRBV9 and TRBJ2-2, with a weak D call TRBD1 (5 bases). The CDR3 sequence is 13 residues long. The germline V and J ends were trimmed by 5 bases and 4 bases, with 9 bases remaining between them. Germline CDR1 reads SGDLS; CDR2 reads YYNGEE. The CDR3 here is CASSVRATGELFF. DNA of the CDR3: TGTGCCAGCAGTGTCAGGGCCACCGGGGAGCTGTTTTTT.

The J gene is TRBJ2-7, the V gene TRBV5-3, with D possibly matching TRBD1 (5 bases). TRBV5-3 is reported as an ORF; its role is uncertain. V was cut by 0 bases and J by 0 bases, with 7 bases left in between. The CDR3 is made up of 14 amino acids. CDR3 residues: CARSLAGCSYEQYF. The CDR3 nucleotides read TGTGCCAGAAGCTTGGCAGGGTGCTCCTACGAGCAGTACTTC.

This clone was counted once. The chain employs TRBV13 and TRBJ1-2; 10 positions match TRBD1. In germline, CDR1 is PRHDT, CDR2 FYEKMQ (reference sequence). CDR3 length: 16 residues. J lost 6 bases, V lost 3 bases, and 10 bases had no gene match. The CDR3 loop is CASSFGTGDRANGYTF. In DNA form, the CDR3 reads TGTGCCAGCAGCTTTGGGACAGGGGATCGGGCGAATGGCTACACCTTC.

The chain employs TRBV6-5 and TRBJ2-1; possibly TRBD2 for D (6 bases). The CDR3 extends over 15 amino acids. CDR1 is MNHEY, CDR2 SVGAGI, per germline. The V gene lost 0 bases and the J gene lost 2 bases, with 8 bases spanning the gap. CDR3 in amino acids: CASSYSEGTYNEQFF. The CDR3 DNA follows: TGTGCCAGCAGTTACTCGGAGGGGACCTACAATGAGCAGTTCTTC.

CDR3 sequence reads: CASSFLSGTGGKEAFF. The CDR3 region has the DNA TGTGCCAGCAGCTTTCTGTCAGGGACAGGGGGCAAGGAAGCTTTCTTT. This rearrangement joins TRBV7-2 to TRBJ1-1; 12 bases match TRBD1. The V and J ends lost 3 bases and 8 bases, in that order; junction bases with no gene match: 10. CDR3 length: 16 residues. Germline CDR1 reads SGHTA; CDR2 reads FQGNSA.

The sample holds a few counts of this clone. One end of the junction does not line up with germline, which may come from a read error. This chain joins TRBV7-9 and TRBJ1-6; 7 bases match TRBD1. Germline lookup yields CDR1 SEHNR and CDR2 FQNEAQ (reference sequence). The CDR3 loop spans 15 amino acids. The CDR3 coding sequence is TGTGCCAGCCGCTTGGAAGGGGGCGCGAGGTCACCCCTCCACTTT. Amino acid sequence: CASRLEGGARSPLHF.

The rearrangement uses TRBV21-1 and TRBJ2-6; the DNA was not used to check the table's D call, TRBD2. TRBV21-1 is a pseudogene. The CDR3 spans 18 residues. For the CDR3, the DNA is TGTGCCAGCAGCAAAGCGTCTAGCGGGGACTCTGGGGCCAACGTCCTGACTTTC. Translated: CASSKASSGDSGANVLTF.

The chain recombines TRBV30 with TRBJ2-2; no firm D call. Per the germline V gene, CDR1 is GTSNPN and CDR2 is SVGIG (reference sequence). The CDR3 sequence is 13 residues long. Trimming stripped 1 base from V and 5 bases from J, with 8 bases between. CDR3: CAWSGSETGELFF. CDR3 nucleotides: TGTGCCTGGAGTGGGTCTGAGACCGGGGAGCTGTTTTTT.

The V and J genes are TRBV16 and TRBJ1-4; D is perhaps TRBD1 (5 bases). The CDR3 has 14 amino acids. Deletions cut 4 bases from V and 7 bases from J, with 13 bases between. Germline V gene data show CDR1 as KGHSY and CDR2 as FQNENV. Written as DNA, the CDR3 is TGTGCCAGCAGCCCGCGACAGTCAATTGAAAAACTGTTTTTT. Translating it yields CASSPRQSIEKLFF.

The rearrangement links TRBV28 to TRBJ1-1; 10 bases are shared with TRBD1. Losses at the gene ends were 5 bases for V and 5 bases for J; bases not matched to a gene: 5. CDR3 size: 14 residues. Germline CDR1 and CDR2: MDHEN and SYDVKM. The CDR3 loop is CASSQDRGRTEAFF. The CDR3 DNA reads as TGTGCCAGCAGTCAAGACAGGGGGCGAACTGAAGCTTTCTTT.

The CDR3 loop reads CASSLVQGNSGNTIYF. The CDR3 DNA reads TGTGCCAGCAGCTTGGTGCAGGGCAACTCTGGAAACACCATATATTTT. The chain combines TRBV5-4 with TRBJ1-3; D is perhaps TRBD1 (5 bases). V lost 0 bases to trimming and J lost 0 bases, with 10 bases between them. CDR1 is SGHNT and CDR2 is YYREEE in the germline V gene (reference sequence). The CDR3 extends over 16 amino acids.

The J gene is TRBJ2-1, the V gene TRBV19, with unresolved D. The length of the CDR3 is 15 residues. Germline V CDR1 and CDR2: LNHDA, SQIVND (reference sequence). V was shortened by 6 bases and J by 3 bases, with 15 bases between the two germline ends. The CDR3 DNA is TGTGCCAGTAGGCCTACCGAATGGAGCTACAATGAGCAGTTCTTC. It specifies CASRPTEWSYNEQFF.

The genes are TRBV6-4 and TRBJ1-1; 9 bases fit TRBD1. Germline CDR1 is MRHNA and CDR2 is SNTAGT. The CDR3 length is 16 residues. With 0 bases clipped from V and 3 bases from J, the junction kept 5 bases outside the gene matches. This CDR3 is CASSDSVGQGDTEAFF. The CDR3, as DNA: TGTGCCAGCAGTGACTCTGTGGGACAGGGTGACACTGAAGCTTTCTTT.

The rearrangement links TRBV4-1 to TRBJ2-7; 11 nucleotides line up with TRBD2. CDR1 MGHRA and CDR2 YSYEKL come from the germline V gene. This CDR3 spans 14 amino acids. The trim removed 3 bases at V and 7 bases at J, leaving 5 bases unmatched. The CDR3 reads CASSHLLAGEEQYF. The CDR3 bases are TGCGCCAGCAGCCATCTACTAGCGGGAGAAGAGCAGTACTTC.

The rearrangement joins TRBV7-6 to TRBJ2-2, with TRBD1 matching over 7 bases. Germline CDR1 reads SGHVS; CDR2 reads FNYEAQ. The J segment lost 4 bases and the V segment lost 4 bases, leaving 3 bases of the junction unmatched. CDR3 size: 14 residues. The CDR3 DNA reads TGTGCCAGCAGCTATGGGGACAGCACCGGGGAGCTGTTTTTT. The encoded protein is CASSYGDSTGELFF.

DNA for the CDR3: TGCGCCAGCAGCTTGATCCGGCAGGGAACGGCTGATGAGCAGTTCTTC. Its translation: CASSLIRQGTADEQFF. The J gene is TRBJ2-1, the V gene TRBV5-1; a possible D gene is TRBD1 (5 bases). Germline CDR1 SGHRS, CDR2 YFSETQ. The V end was cut by 1 base, the J end by 8 bases, with 19 bases between. The CDR3 is made up of 16 amino acids.

The CDR3 DNA reads as TGTGCCATCTCGGGGGGCGGGAGTTTCGACACCGGGGAGCTGTTTTTT. Its protein is CAISGGGSFDTGELFF. The chain uses TRBV10-3 and TRBJ2-2; tentatively, D is TRBD2 (7 bases). Trimming removed 8 bases from V and 3 bases from J, with 19 bases in between. The CDR3 contains 16 residues. CDR1 and CDR2 from the germline V gene are ENHRY and SYGVKD.

The rearrangement uses TRBV6-5 and TRBJ1-2, with 10 bases aligning to TRBD1. CDR3 length: 16 amino acids. Unmatched junction bases numbered 7, after V lost 2 bases and J lost 4 bases. The V gene's germline CDR1 is MNHEY and CDR2 SVGAGI. The CDR3 nucleotides read TGTGCCAGCAGTTACACGGGGACAGGGGCCTCCTATGGCTACACCTTC. Protein product: CASSYTGTGASYGYTF.

This CDR3 is CASSIEGALNQPQHF. DNA of the CDR3: TGCGCCAGCAGCATTGAGGGCGCCCTCAATCAGCCCCAGCATTTT. The V and J genes are TRBV5-1 and TRBJ1-5; the D is unclear. Germline-derived CDR1 and CDR2 are SGHRS and YFSETQ. The V gene lost 4 bases and the J gene lost 3 bases, with 14 bases spanning the gap. The CDR3 is made up of 15 amino acids.

This chain links TRBV30 with TRBJ1-2; D is unresolved. Germline CDR1 is GTSNPN and CDR2 is SVGIG (reference sequence). V was trimmed by 1 base and J by 4 bases, leaving 7 bases between them. This CDR3 comprises 12 residues. Here the CDR3 reads CAWSARSYGYTF. The CDR3 bases are TGTGCCTGGAGTGCCAGGTCCTATGGCTACACCTTC.

The genes are TRBV28 and TRBJ2-3; 12 bases fit TRBD2. Germline values: CDR1 MDHEN, CDR2 SYDVKM. The length of the CDR3 is 17 residues. V lost 5 bases and J lost 2; bases outside the gene matches: 8. Written as DNA, the CDR3 is TGTGCCAGCAGTCTCCGGACTAGCGGGGCGGCCACAGATACGCAGTATTTT. Protein: CASSLRTSGAATDTQYF.

This chain links TRBV19 with TRBJ1-5, with 7 bases aligning to TRBD1. V was clipped by 1 base and J by 2 bases; unmatched bases: 5. Germline V gene sequence: CDR1 LNHDA, CDR2 SQIVND (reference sequence). CDR3 length: 16 amino acids. CDR3 bases: TGTGCCAGTAGTATAGGGAGGGGGACAGGCAATCAGCCCCAGCATTTT. Its protein is CASSIGRGTGNQPQHF. The variable domain in full, completed from reference TRBV19 and TRBJ1-5, reads DGGITQSPKYLFRKEGQNVTLSCEQNLNHDAMYWYRQDPGQGLRLIYYSQIVNDFQKGDIAEGYSVSREKKESFPLTVTSAQKNPTAFYLCASSIGRGTGNQPQHFGDGTRLSIL.

The chain has TRBV27 and TRBJ1-2; TRBD1 is a possible D gene (6 bases). The germline CDR1 and CDR2 sequences are MNHEY and SMNVEV (reference sequence). The V end lost 3 bases, the J end lost 7 bases, and 12 bases lay between the germline ends. The CDR3 is made up of 13 amino acids. The CDR3 nucleotides read TGTGCCAGCAGTTTTGACAGGATGATTGGCTACACCTTC. It translates to CASSFDRMIGYTF.